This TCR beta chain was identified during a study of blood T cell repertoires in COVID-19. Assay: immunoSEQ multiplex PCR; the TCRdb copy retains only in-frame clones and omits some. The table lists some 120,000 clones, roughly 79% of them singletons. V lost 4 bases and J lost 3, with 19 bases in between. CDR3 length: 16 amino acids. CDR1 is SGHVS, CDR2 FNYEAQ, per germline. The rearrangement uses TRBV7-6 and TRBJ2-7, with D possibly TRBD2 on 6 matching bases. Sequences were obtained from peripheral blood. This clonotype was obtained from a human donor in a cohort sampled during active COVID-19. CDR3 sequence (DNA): TGTGCCAGCAGCTGGCGCGGAGGGGCGGCTAGCTACGAGCAGTACTTC. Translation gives CASSWRGGAASYEQYF.